The 31 T cell receptor beta chains listed next were all sequenced from one sample in a study of radiation and T cells in renal cell carcinoma. Clones were read by immunoSEQ multiplex PCR, and TCRdb kept only the in-frame ones, dropping some. In the table there are 60,000 to 80,000 clones, 82% of which are singletons. Sample time point: blood 2 weeks post-SBRT. The treatment denotes: 15 Gy SBRT to primary tumor, nephrectomy 4 weeks later. This material consisted of blood, taken from a patient whose treatment included radiotherapy and nephrectomy. The receptors here all came from a man aged 55 to 69 with renal cell carcinoma.

J is TRBJ1-3 and V is TRBV7-2; 8 bases align to TRBD1. V shed 3 bases and J 5 bases; nucleotides not matched to a gene: 6. The CDR3 extends over 15 amino acids. Germline-derived CDR1 and CDR2 are SGHTA and FQGNSA. The CDR3 loop is CASSFGQGGRNTIYF. CDR3 sequence (DNA): TGTGCCAGCAGCTTCGGACAGGGCGGAAGAAACACCATATATTTT.

A single count supports this clone. The chain employs TRBV27 and TRBJ2-3; TRBD2 aligns across 11 bases. The germline CDR1 and CDR2 sequences are MNHEY and SMNVEV (reference sequence). V gave up 5 bases and J gave up 5 bases; unmatched junction bases: 6. The CDR3 is made up of 15 amino acids. The CDR3: CASSPLLAGGDTQYF. CDR3 nucleotides: TGTGCCAGCAGTCCCCTTCTAGCGGGAGGAGATACGCAGTATTTT.

This clone has just one count. V and J are TRBV5-6 and TRBJ2-3; 9 positions agree with TRBD1. The germline gives CDR1 SGHDT, CDR2 YYEEEE. The CDR3 contains 17 residues. J lost 2 bases, V lost 3 bases, and 10 bases had no gene match. This chain's CDR3 is CASSSGQGFFYTDTQYF. CDR3 nucleotide sequence: TGTGCCAGCAGCTCGGGACAGGGATTTTTTTACACAGATACGCAGTATTTT.

V usage is TRBV27 and J usage is TRBJ2-3; D might be TRBD1 or TRBD2, each matching 5 bases. The CDR3 loop spans 15 amino acids. V was trimmed by 3 bases and J by 0 bases, leaving 10 bases between them. Germline V lookup: CDR1 MNHEY, CDR2 SMNVEV (reference sequence). The CDR3 bases are TGTGCCAGCAGTTTGAACGGGGCTAGCACAGATACGCAGTATTTT. It yields the protein CASSLNGASTDTQYF.

The table lists this clone with a count of one. V usage is TRBV7-9 and J usage is TRBJ1-5; D ambiguous. The CDR3 covers 15 residues. V dropped 1 base and J dropped 5 bases, with 12 bases sitting between them. CDR1 is SEHNR, CDR2 FQNEAQ, per germline (reference sequence). The CDR3, as DNA: TGTGCCAGCAGCTTAGGGAACACCTACGATCAGCCCCAGCATTTT. It encodes CASSLGNTYDQPQHF. The full variable domain, completed using reference TRBV7-9 and TRBJ1-5, is DTGVSQNPRHKITKRGQNVTFRCDPISEHNRLYWYRQTLGQGPEFLTYFQNEAQLEKSRLLSDRFSAERPKGSFSTLEIQRTEQGDSAMYLCASSLGNTYDQPQHFGDGTRLSIL.

The genes are TRBV5-4 and TRBJ1-1, with D unresolved. V was cut by 4 bases and J by 4 bases, with 11 bases left in between. The germline V gene has CDR1 SGHNT and CDR2 YYREEE (reference sequence). CDR3 length: 13 residues. The CDR3 sequence is CASSLGGSTEAFF. The CDR3 region has the DNA TGTGCCAGCAGCCTCGGCGGATCCACTGAAGCTTTCTTT.

The V gene is TRBV10-2, the J gene TRBJ2-5, with D possibly being TRBD1 or TRBD2 (6 bases each). V lost 6 bases, J lost 1 base, and 12 bases lay in between. Germline CDR1 WSHSY, CDR2 SAAADI. The CDR3 runs 14 residues. CDR3 in DNA: TGCGCCAGCAGGGAGGGGGTCCTCCAAGAGACCCAGTACTTC. Protein sequence: CASREGVLQETQYF.

V and J are TRBV6-5 and TRBJ1-4, with D possibly matching TRBD1 (6 bases). Germline V CDR1 and CDR2: MNHEY, SVGAGI. There are 15 residues in the CDR3. V dropped 0 bases and J dropped 7 bases, with 12 bases sitting between them. The CDR3 spells CASSYSGGESEKLFF. Here the CDR3 DNA reads TGTGCCAGCAGTTACTCGGGGGGCGAGTCTGAAAAACTGTTTTTT.

This clone is medium-sized (0.01 to 0.1%). This rearrangement joins TRBV4-1 to TRBJ1-4; TRBD1 aligns across 10 bases. The V and J ends lost 0 bases and 5 bases, in that order; junction bases with no gene match: 3. CDR3 length equals 16 residues. Per the germline V gene, CDR1 is MGHRA and CDR2 is YSYEKL. CDR3 nucleotide sequence: TGCGCCAGCAGCCAAGAGCCGGGACAGGGGAATGAAAAACTGTTTTTT. Amino acid sequence: CASSQEPGQGNEKLFF.

The V and J genes are TRBV27 and TRBJ2-7, with D possibly matching TRBD1 (5 bases). Between the trimmed V and J ends, which lost 6 bases and 1 base, there was a span of 19 bases. Germline-derived CDR1 and CDR2 are MNHEY and SMNVEV (reference sequence). CDR3 length equals 16 residues. CDR3 nucleotide sequence: TGTGCCAGCAGGAAAGGGGCAGGGATCCTATCCTACGAGCAGTACTTC. It is translated as CASRKGAGILSYEQYF.

CDR3 in DNA: TGTGCCAGCAGCTTAGGGGACAGGGGACCAGGGGGGCAGTTCTTC. This sequence encodes CASSLGDRGPGGQFF. V usage is TRBV7-2 and J usage is TRBJ2-1; the match to TRBD1 covers 10 bases. The CDR3 contains 15 residues. V lost 1 base to trimming and J lost 12 bases; unmatched junction nucleotides: 9. Germline lookup yields CDR1 SGHTA and CDR2 FQGNSA.

The rearrangement uses TRBV29-1 and TRBJ2-3, with D unresolved. The V end was cut by 6 bases, the J end by 0 bases, with 16 bases between. The germline V gene encodes CDR1 SQVTM and CDR2 ANQGSEA. The CDR3 totals 15 residues. Here the CDR3 DNA reads TGCAGCGTGACCGACTCAGAAGGTAGCACAGATACGCAGTATTTT. It specifies CSVTDSEGSTDTQYF.

The gene calls are TRBV14 and TRBJ2-1, with D possibly called TRBD1 or TRBD2 (6 bases each). Germline lookup yields CDR1 SGHDN and CDR2 FVKESK. Trimming removed 0 bases at V and 8 bases at J, with 20 bases between. The CDR3 contains 17 residues. The CDR3 DNA sequence: TGTGCCAGCAGCCAAGAGAGGGGGGTGGCAGGAGCATATGAGCAGTTCTTC. Its protein is CASSQERGVAGAYEQFF. The full variable domain, in which reference TRBV14 and TRBJ2-1 provide the parts outside the CDR3, is EAGVTQFPSHSVIEKGQTVTLRCDPISGHDNLYWYRRVMGKEIKFLLHFVKESKQDESGMPNNRFLAERTGGTYSTLKVQPAELEDSGVYFCASSQERGVAGAYEQFFGPGTRLTVL.

The V gene is TRBV5-1, the J gene TRBJ1-2; the match to TRBD1 covers 7 bases. The CDR3 has 15 amino acids. CDR1 SGHRS and CDR2 YFSETQ come from the germline V gene. The J segment lost 7 bases and the V segment lost 2 bases, leaving 11 bases of the junction unmatched. CDR3 nucleotides: TGCGCCAGCAGCTTTTCGACAGGGAGGGACGCTGGCTACACCTTC. Translating gives CASSFSTGRDAGYTF.

The J gene is TRBJ2-5, the V gene TRBV5-1, with D possibly TRBD2 on 5 matching bases. Trimming shortened V by 0 bases and J by 2 bases, and 14 bases separated the two germline ends. Germline CDR1 reads SGHRS; CDR2 reads YFSETQ. This CDR3 is built from 16 residues. The CDR3 bases are TGCGCCAGCAGCTTGGTAGCGATTCTTGAGCAAGAGACCCAGTACTTC. It translates to CASSLVAILEQETQYF.

The J gene is TRBJ2-3, the V gene TRBV6-4; TRBD1 might be the D (6 bases). The CDR3 runs 15 residues. The V gene lost 4 bases and the J gene lost 2 bases, with 13 bases spanning the gap. Germline assignment: CDR1 MRHNA and CDR2 SNTAGT. DNA of the CDR3: TGTGCCAGCAGTGTGGCACAGGGAACCACAGATACGCAGTATTTT. Amino acids: CASSVAQGTTDTQYF.

The J gene is TRBJ2-7, the V gene TRBV2; TRBD2 matches at 10 bases. Germline loops: CDR1 SNHLY, CDR2 FYNNEI. CDR3 length: 17 amino acids. The ends lost 10 bases at V and 5 bases at J; junction bases unmatched: 20. This chain's CDR3 is CANKREILAGPRNEQYF. CDR3 nucleotides: TGTGCCAACAAAAGGGAGATACTAGCGGGGCCCCGAAACGAGCAGTACTTC.

This rearrangement joins TRBV5-1 to TRBJ2-5, with D tentatively TRBD2 (9 bases). The CDR3 covers 16 residues. From germline, CDR1 is SGHRS and CDR2 YFSETQ. Between the trimmed V and J ends, which lost 0 bases and 11 bases, there was a span of 23 bases. The CDR3 DNA is TGCGCCAGCAGCTTGGGGACAGGGAGCGCGGGAGGGCCTCAGTACTTC. It encodes CASSLGTGSAGGPQYF.

In its sample, this clone ranks as medium-sized. V is TRBV28 and J is TRBJ1-5, with D unclear. This CDR3 contains 19 residues. CDR1 and CDR2 (germline): MDHEN, SYDVKM. Deletions cut 7 bases from V and 2 bases from J, with 27 bases between. The DNA of the CDR3 is TGTGCCAGCACCTCGCTGGATCTTGGGCGTTCGAAGGGCAATCAGCCCCAGCATTTT. Its protein product is CASTSLDLGRSKGNQPQHF.

The V and J genes are TRBV4-3 and TRBJ1-6; 7 bases are a match to TRBD1. The CDR3 contains 14 residues. V lost 4 bases to trimming and J lost 6 bases; unmatched junction nucleotides: 3. CDR1 is LGHNA and CDR2 is YSLEER in the germline V gene. CDR3 amino acids: CASSLNRGNSPLHF. The CDR3 DNA follows: TGCGCCAGCAGCCTTAACAGGGGTAATTCACCCCTCCACTTT.

This chain's CDR3 is CASSLNPSGRGMETQYF. The CDR3 coding sequence is TGTGCCAGCAGCTTAAACCCTAGCGGGAGAGGAATGGAGACCCAGTACTTC. The chain couples TRBV7-3 to TRBJ2-5; 10 bases map to TRBD2. V lost 1 base to trimming and J lost 5 bases; unmatched junction nucleotides: 10. From germline, CDR1 is SGHTA and CDR2 FQGTGA. This CDR3 region has 17 residues.

The V gene is TRBV5-1, the J gene TRBJ2-3; D is uncertain. The germline V gene has CDR1 SGHRS and CDR2 YFSETQ. V lost 0 bases, J lost 4 bases, and 9 bases lay in between. The CDR3 runs 14 residues. CDR3: CASSLAGPSDTQYF. DNA of the CDR3: TGCGCCAGCAGCTTGGCCGGGCCGTCAGATACGCAGTATTTT.

The chain carries TRBV2 and TRBJ1-1; tentatively, D is TRBD1 (5 bases). Trimming pared 7 bases from V and 5 bases from J, leaving 17 bases between. Germline CDR1 SNHLY, CDR2 FYNNEI. This CDR3 has 14 amino acids. This chain's CDR3 is CASKLDSTVTEAFF. DNA of the CDR3: TGTGCCAGCAAATTAGACAGTACCGTAACTGAAGCTTTCTTT.

The V gene is TRBV14, the J gene TRBJ2-7; 10 nucleotides align to TRBD2. The germline V gene encodes CDR1 SGHDN and CDR2 FVKESK. The CDR3 spans 13 residues. Trimming at V came to 4 bases and at J to 3 bases, leaving 0 bases not matched to a gene. In nucleotides, the CDR3 is TGTGCCAGCAGCCGACTAGCGGGCTACGAGCAGTACTTC. This codes for CASSRLAGYEQYF.

Concerning this clone itself: Distinct nucleotide sequences in the sample also encode this CDR3. This chain connects TRBV29-1 to TRBJ2-5; D ambiguous. The CDR3 runs to 15 residues. Germline lookup yields CDR1 SQVTM and CDR2 ANQGSEA. The V and J ends lost 2 bases and 5 bases respectively, with 18 bases between them. CDR3 sequence (DNA): TGCAGCGTTGAAATAACCGGAACCCTCCGGGAGACCCAGTACTTC. Its translation: CSVEITGTLRETQYF.

In DNA, the CDR3 is TGTGCCAGCAGCTCCTCCCCCGCATCCTACGAGCAGTACTTC. Protein sequence: CASSSSPASYEQYF. The chain employs TRBV7-8 and TRBJ2-7; D not resolved. This CDR3 is built from 14 residues. V lost 4 bases and J lost 1, with 11 bases in between. Germline CDR1 and CDR2: SGHVS and FQNEAQ.

V usage is TRBV28 and J usage is TRBJ1-1; D remains unclear. The CDR3 sequence is 17 residues long. V was trimmed by 2 bases and J by 0 bases, leaving 16 bases between them. The V gene's germline CDR1 is MDHEN and CDR2 SYDVKM. This chain's CDR3 is CASSLTDYGRMNTEAFF. CDR3 in DNA: TGTGCCAGCAGTTTAACGGACTATGGCCGCATGAACACTGAAGCTTTCTTT.

This clone was counted a few times. The V gene is TRBV5-6, the J gene TRBJ2-2; TRBD1 aligns across 8 bases. After removal of 3 bases from V and 1 base from J, the junction contained 5 bases not matched to a gene. Per germline, CDR1 SGHDT and CDR2 YYEEEE. This CDR3 has 16 amino acids. The CDR3 DNA is TGTGCCAGCAGCTCCCGACAGGGGTGGAACACCGGGGAGCTGTTTTTT. Protein product: CASSSRQGWNTGELFF.

The gene calls are TRBV5-1 and TRBJ2-4; no clear D. The CDR3 sequence is 14 residues long. Germline V gene lookup returns CDR1 SGHRS and CDR2 YFSETQ. Deletions cut 0 bases from V and 5 bases from J, with 9 bases between. CDR3 region: CASSLASRQNIQYF. The CDR3 DNA sequence: TGCGCCAGCAGCTTGGCCTCTCGCCAAAACATTCAGTACTTC.

The rearrangement uses TRBV19 and TRBJ2-7; possibly TRBD1 for D (6 bases). The V end was cut by 3 bases, the J end by 4 bases, with 10 bases between. Germline V lookup: CDR1 LNHDA, CDR2 SQIVND (reference sequence). The CDR3 contains 13 residues. The CDR3 region has the DNA TGTGCCAGTAGTATCGGCAGGGGATACGAGCAGTACTTC. Amino acids: CASSIGRGYEQYF.

The CDR3 DNA sequence: TGTGCCAGCAGTGTCGAGGTACGGTGGGACAGGGGGAAAACTCCCTACGAGCAGTACTTC. Encoded protein: CASSVEVRWDRGKTPYEQYF. The rearrangement links TRBV6-1 to TRBJ2-7, with 11 bases that match TRBD1. Germline V lookup: CDR1 MNHNS, CDR2 SASEGT. J lost 2 bases, V lost 4 bases, and 19 bases had no gene match. The CDR3 totals 20 residues.